The source of this T cell receptor (beta chain) is a study of blood T cell repertoires in COVID-19. Study in general: Samples of COVID-19 (acute and convalescent) were obtained from the United States, Italy and Spain.

Authors' data handling: Amplification of reference gene primers provided the estimated nucleated cell counts. Sequencing used immunoSEQ multiplex PCR; TCRdb keeps in-frame clones, though not all of them. V, J and clone size reflect that table, while D and trimming were determined from the DNA. The repertoire holds over 150,000 clones, with around 80% as singletons. The CDR3 consists of 13 residues. Germline CDR1 reads MNHEY; CDR2 reads SVGAGI. V lost 7 bases and J 4 bases, leaving 13 bases between the germline ends. Membership in each cohort depended on participant-reported clinical history. For recovered donors of Cohort 3, there were two negative PCRs, clearance, or symptom resolution.

Sequenced input: PBMCs or T cells enriched from blood (not recorded which). The receptor was isolated from a woman in her sixties who had recovered from COVID-19. The chain is built from TRBV6-5 and TRBJ1-1; TRBD1 might be the D (5 bases). As DNA, the CDR3 is TGTGCCAGCACCGGGACTTTGAGCACTGAAGCTTTCTTT. Its protein product is CASTGTLSTEAFF.